The next 26 T cell receptor beta chains were all read from a single sample in a study of blood T cell repertoires in COVID-19 (dated by TCRdb to the early 2020s). Library construction relied on the immunoSEQ multiplex PCR assay. Here the immuneACCESS table is served through TCRdb, limited to in-frame sequences with V and J called. Missing clones are a known gap in these copies; in checked studies unresolved V genes cover under half, and the rest lacks a known reason. The sample contains approximately 82,000 clones, more than 85% of them found a single time. Roughly 1.2% of the sample lies in the top ten. Sequencing was performed on PBMCs or T cells enriched from blood (not recorded which). The receptors derive from a woman aged 45-65 years with acute COVID-19.

This clone was counted once. The chain carries TRBV5-1 and TRBJ2-1, with a tentative D call TRBD1 (6 bases). The CDR3 is made up of 13 amino acids. The germline V and J ends were trimmed by 4 bases and 8 bases, with 13 bases remaining between them. Germline values: CDR1 SGHRS, CDR2 YFSETQ. The CDR3 coding sequence is TGCGCCAGCAGCCCAGGGGCGGTCCATGAGCAGTTCTTC. This gives the protein CASSPGAVHEQFF.

In DNA, the CDR3 is TGCGCCAGCAGCACTCGTCCTACGGGGGGGCCGAATGAAAAACTGTTTTTT. Translated: CASSTRPTGGPNEKLFF. This chain connects TRBV4-1 to TRBJ1-4; a weak D match, TRBD1 (6 bases). Trimming stripped 5 bases from V and 5 bases from J, with 21 bases between. CDR1 and CDR2 (germline): MGHRA, YSYEKL. The CDR3 is 17 amino acids.

This clone was detected once. The chain couples TRBV5-6 to TRBJ2-3; TRBD2 matches at 14 bases. This CDR3 region has 15 residues. Germline CDR1 SGHDT, CDR2 YYEEEE. Trimming at V came to 3 bases and at J to 4 bases, leaving 1 base not matched to a gene. The CDR3 here is CASSSTSGRADTQYF. In nucleotides, the CDR3 is TGTGCCAGCAGCTCGACTAGCGGGAGGGCAGATACGCAGTATTTT.

J is TRBJ1-2 and V is TRBV30; D gene uncertain. V was pared by 0 bases and J by 8 bases, with 19 bases between. The germline V gene encodes CDR1 GTSNPN and CDR2 SVGIG (reference sequence). This CDR3 is 15 amino acids long. CDR3 bases: TGTGCCTGGAGTGTACGGCGGATCGCATCCGGAGGCTACACCTTC. It encodes CAWSVRRIASGGYTF.

The chain has TRBV29-1 and TRBJ2-1, with D perhaps matching TRBD2 (6 bases). V was cut by 1 base and J by 2 bases, with 21 bases left in between. CDR3 size: 18 residues. CDR1 is SQVTM and CDR2 is ANQGSEA in the germline V gene. CDR3 nucleotides: TGCAGCGTTGAAGCACCAGGACTTCCGGACTATCCCTACAATGAGCAGTTCTTC. The encoded protein is CSVEAPGLPDYPYNEQFF.

The rearrangement links TRBV6-2 or TRBV6-3 to TRBJ2-1; the match to TRBD2 covers 13 bases. The ends lost 6 bases at V and 7 bases at J; junction bases unmatched: 6. Germline V gives CDR1 MNHEY, CDR2 SVGEGT. This CDR3 spans 15 amino acids. The CDR3 nucleotides read TGTGCCAGCAGCACGGGACTAGCGGGAAGGAATGAGCAGTTCTTC. Translating it yields CASSTGLAGRNEQFF.

CDR3 sequence: CASRGTLGNTIYF. CDR3 nucleotide sequence: TGTGCCAGCAGAGGGACACTCGGAAACACCATATATTTT. The chain recombines TRBV3-1 (or the pseudogene TRBV3-2) with TRBJ1-3, with TRBD1 as a possible D gene (6 bases). CDR1 LGHDT and CDR2 YNNKEL come from the germline V gene (reference sequence). This CDR3 has 13 amino acids. V was pared by 6 bases and J by 4 bases, with 10 bases between.

This clone was counted between two and nine times. V gene TRBV29-1 combines with J gene TRBJ1-1, with D maybe TRBD1 (5 bases). Looked up from germline, CDR1 is SQVTM and CDR2 is ANQGSEA. Trimming pared 7 bases from V and 5 bases from J, leaving 17 bases between. The CDR3 has 13 residues. The DNA of the CDR3 is TGCAGCGCCCTCCGGGACTTTCAAACTGAAGCTTTCTTT. Its translation is CSALRDFQTEAFF.

CDR3: CASSLYAGGQGANTEAFF. The CDR3 bases are TGTGCCAGCAGTTTATACGCCGGGGGGCAGGGGGCGAACACTGAAGCTTTCTTT. V is TRBV27 and J is TRBJ1-1, with 8 nucleotides matching TRBD1. Trimming at V came to 1 base and at J to 1 base, leaving 11 bases not matched to a gene. There are 18 residues in the CDR3. Germline V gene data show CDR1 as MNHEY and CDR2 as SMNVEV (reference sequence).

The genes are TRBV14 and TRBJ2-7, with TRBD1 matching 7 bases. The CDR3 loop spans 14 amino acids. Unmatched junction bases numbered 7, after V lost 4 bases and J lost 4 bases. Germline V CDR1 and CDR2: SGHDN, FVKESK. CDR3 DNA: TGTGCCAGCAGCCTGGGGACAGTTACGTACGAGCAGTACTTC. Residues: CASSLGTVTYEQYF.

The chain joins TRBV9 to TRBJ2-2, with D hard to call. Germline loops: CDR1 SGDLS, CDR2 YYNGEE. Trimming shortened V by 4 bases and J by 3 bases, and 10 bases separated the two germline ends. The length of the CDR3 is 14 residues. This chain's CDR3 is CASSPVAYTGELFF. CDR3 DNA sequence: TGTGCCAGCAGCCCAGTGGCATACACCGGGGAGCTGTTTTTT.

J is TRBJ2-1 and V is TRBV28, with D perhaps TRBD2 (7 bases). Per the germline V gene, CDR1 is MDHEN and CDR2 is SYDVKM. Trimming took off 5 bases at V and 7 bases at J, with 27 bases between the two ends. The CDR3 totals 18 residues. The CDR3 DNA reads as TGTGCCAGCAGTCCCCCCGGAGGGGCCCCGGCGGGGGCGAATGAGCAGTTCTTC. It specifies CASSPPGGAPAGANEQFF.

This chain connects TRBV3-1 (or the pseudogene TRBV3-2) to TRBJ1-2, with D unclear. Deletions cut 4 bases from V and 9 bases from J, with 18 bases between. Germline V gene sequence: CDR1 LGHDT, CDR2 YNNKEL (reference sequence). The length of the CDR3 is 14 residues. DNA of the CDR3: TGTGCCAGCAGCCTCAAAGATCCCAGGTGGAGCTACACCTTC. It specifies CASSLKDPRWSYTF.

V usage is TRBV27 and J usage is TRBJ1-1, with D tentatively TRBD1 (5 bases). Looked up from germline, CDR1 is MNHEY and CDR2 is SMNVEV (reference sequence). The CDR3 is 16 amino acids. With 8 bases removed from V and 6 bases from J, the gap between germline ends came to 25 bases. CDR3 bases: TGTGCCAGCGGGGGGGGAATGACAGATTCCTTCGCTGAAGCTTTCTTT. It yields the protein CASGGGMTDSFAEAFF.

V usage is TRBV30 and J usage is TRBJ2-3; 14 bases align to TRBD2. V trimming: 5 bases; J trimming: 4 bases; junction bases outside the gene matches: 5. The CDR3 consists of 15 residues. The germline CDR1 and CDR2 sequences are GTSNPN and SVGIG (reference sequence). DNA for the CDR3: TGTGCCTGGGGCCTGGGACTAGCGGGAGCAGATACGCAGTATTTT. Its protein product is CAWGLGLAGADTQYF.

The genes are TRBV4-1 and TRBJ1-6; no reliable D call. V lost 1 base, J lost 13 bases, and 5 bases lay in between. The CDR3 has 11 residues. Germline V gene data show CDR1 as MGHRA and CDR2 as YSYEKL. Here the CDR3 reads CASSQGDPLHF. DNA for the CDR3: TGCGCCAGCAGCCAAGGAGATCCCCTCCACTTT.

The chain combines TRBV2 with TRBJ2-1; D unresolved. The germline V gene encodes CDR1 SNHLY and CDR2 FYNNEI. CDR3 length equals 15 residues. Trimming took off 4 bases at V and 0 bases at J, with 10 bases between the two ends. The CDR3 sequence: CASSAGLFSYNEQFF. The CDR3 region has the DNA TGTGCCAGCAGTGCTGGCCTGTTCTCCTACAATGAGCAGTTCTTC.

The V gene is TRBV9, the J gene TRBJ1-2, with 12 bases matching TRBD1. The trim removed 2 bases at V and 8 bases at J, leaving 13 bases unmatched. The germline V gene has CDR1 SGDLS and CDR2 YYNGEE. The CDR3 contains 17 residues. The CDR3 bases are TGTGCCAGCAGCGTTAACCCGGGACAGGGGGCGCGGAAAGGCTACACCTTC. Translation gives CASSVNPGQGARKGYTF.

CDR3 DNA sequence: TGTGCCAGCACTTTGGGACAGGAAGGATCACCCCTCCACTTT. It translates to CASTLGQEGSPLHF. V is TRBV6-5 and J is TRBJ1-6; the match to TRBD1 covers 8 bases. V was pared by 7 bases and J by 10 bases, with 9 bases of the junction left unmatched. Germline CDR1 and CDR2: MNHEY and SVGAGI. The CDR3 length is 14 residues.

The chain joins TRBV5-1 to TRBJ1-2; 7 nucleotides align to TRBD1. CDR1 is SGHRS, CDR2 YFSETQ, per germline. V was pared by 4 bases and J by 7 bases, with 10 bases of the junction left unmatched. The CDR3 covers 14 residues. The CDR3 DNA reads as TGCGCCAGCAGCCCCGAGAGGGGGCACTTTGGCTACACCTTC. This codes for CASSPERGHFGYTF.

The V gene is TRBV10-3, the J gene TRBJ1-1; D is undetermined. Between the trimmed V and J ends, which lost 2 bases and 10 bases, there was a span of 11 bases. The CDR3 covers 12 residues. CDR1 ENHRY and CDR2 SYGVKD come from the germline V gene. This CDR3 reads CAISETVVSAFF. As DNA, the CDR3 is TGTGCCATCAGTGAGACAGTCGTTTCAGCTTTCTTT.

This rearrangement joins TRBV7-2 to TRBJ1-1; TRBD1 might be the D (6 bases). Germline assignment: CDR1 SGHTA and CDR2 FQGNSA. V lost 5 bases, J lost 1 base, and 11 bases lay in between. CDR3 length: 14 amino acids. Here the CDR3 DNA reads TGTGCCAGCAGCGTAAGGACAGCGAACACTGAAGCTTTCTTT. Its translation is CASSVRTANTEAFF. The variable domain in full, with the rest retrieved from reference TRBV7-2 and TRBJ1-1, is GAGVSQSPSNKVTEKGKDVELRCDPISGHTALYWYRQSLGQGLEFLIYFQGNSAPDKSGLPSDRFSAERTGGSVSTLTIQRTQQEDSAVYLCASSVRTANTEAFFGQGTRLTVV.

The chain employs TRBV19 and TRBJ2-2; 7 nucleotides match TRBD2. The junction had 10 bases not matched to a gene; V was cut back by 6 bases and J by 0 bases. Germline lookup yields CDR1 LNHDA and CDR2 SQIVND (reference sequence). The CDR3 sequence is 17 residues long. The chain's CDR3 is CASRSGSGTTNTGELFF. The CDR3 nucleotides are TGTGCCAGTAGATCAGGATCCGGGACTACGAACACCGGGGAGCTGTTTTTT.

The chain recombines TRBV7-2 with TRBJ2-3; TRBD2 matches at 7 bases. The CDR3 runs to 13 residues. Per the germline V gene, CDR1 is SGHTA and CDR2 is FQGNSA. Trimming cost V 2 bases and J 10 bases; bases outside gene matches: 6. CDR3 nucleotide sequence: TGTGCCAGCAGCTTAACTAGCGAGCCGCCGCAGTATTTT. Encoded protein: CASSLTSEPPQYF.

The gene calls are TRBV5-1 and TRBJ2-7; TRBD2 aligns across 11 bases. V lost 4 bases to trimming and J lost 2 bases; unmatched junction nucleotides: 8. Germline assignment: CDR1 SGHRS and CDR2 YFSETQ. The CDR3 has 16 residues. The CDR3 region is CASSPRTSGRTYEQYF. The DNA of the CDR3 is TGCGCCAGCAGCCCTAGGACTAGCGGGCGAACCTACGAGCAGTACTTC.

This chain uses TRBV2 with TRBJ1-1, with D perhaps matching TRBD1 (6 bases). Trimming took off 10 bases at V and 6 bases at J, with 24 bases between the two ends. Germline CDR1 is SNHLY and CDR2 is FYNNEI. This CDR3 spans 15 amino acids. CDR3: CATQPPRQDIAEAFF. DNA of the CDR3: TGTGCCACCCAACCCCCCCGACAGGATATCGCTGAAGCTTTCTTT. The whole variable domain, remainder taken from reference TRBV2 and TRBJ1-1, is EPEVTQTPSHQVTQMGQEVILRCVPISNHLYFYWYRQILGQKVEFLVSFYNNEISEKSEIFDDQFSVERPDGSNFTLKIRSTKLEDSAMYFCATQPPRQDIAEAFFGQGTRLTVV.